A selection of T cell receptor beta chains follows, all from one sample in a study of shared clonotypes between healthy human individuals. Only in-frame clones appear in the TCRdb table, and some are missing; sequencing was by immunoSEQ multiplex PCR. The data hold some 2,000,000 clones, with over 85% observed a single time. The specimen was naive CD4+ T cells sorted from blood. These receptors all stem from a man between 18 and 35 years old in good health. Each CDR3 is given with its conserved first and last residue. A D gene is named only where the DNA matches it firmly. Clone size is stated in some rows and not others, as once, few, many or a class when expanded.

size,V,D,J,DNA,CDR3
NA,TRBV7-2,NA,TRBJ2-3,TGTGCCAGCAGCTCCACCACAGTTGGGAAGGATACGCAGTATTTT,CASSSTTVGKDTQYF
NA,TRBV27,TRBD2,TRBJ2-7,TGTGCCAGCAGTTTTAGTTGGGCGGGAGGGCCCTACGAGCAGTACTTC,CASSFSWAGGPYEQYF
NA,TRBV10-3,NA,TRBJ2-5,TGTGCCATCTCTTACCATTTGGACGCACGGCAAGAGACCCAGTACTTC,CAISYHLDARQETQYF
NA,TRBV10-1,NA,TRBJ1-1,TGCGCCAGCAGCGAGGGACCCCCCACTGAAGCTTTCTTT,CASSEGPPTEAFF
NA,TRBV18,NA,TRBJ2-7,TGTGCCAGCTCACGAGGACCAACCTACGAGCAGTACTTC,CASSRGPTYEQYF
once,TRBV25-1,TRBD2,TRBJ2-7,TGTGCCAGCAGTGACGCGGGCGGGAGAAACGAGCAGTACTTC,CASSDAGGRNEQYF
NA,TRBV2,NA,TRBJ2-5,TGTGCCAGCCAGACAGGAATCCAAGAGACCCAGTACTTC,CASQTGIQETQYF
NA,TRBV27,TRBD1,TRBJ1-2,TGTGCCAGCAGTTCATATGGACAGGGGGGAGGCTACACCTTC,CASSSYGQGGGYTF
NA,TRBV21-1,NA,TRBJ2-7,TGTGCCAGCAGCAAAGGGAGACAGGGGGACCACGAGCAGTACTTC,CASSKGRQGDHEQYF
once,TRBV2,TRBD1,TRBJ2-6,TGTGCCAGCAGCTGGGGACAGGCAACCTCTGGGGCCAACGTCCTGACTTTC,CASSWGQATSGANVLTF
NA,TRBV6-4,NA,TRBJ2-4,TGTGCCAGCAGGAAAAGCAGGGTGGTGAGCAAAAACATTCAGTACTTC,CASRKSRVVSKNIQYF
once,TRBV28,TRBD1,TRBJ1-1,TGTGCCAGCAGTTCAGAGGACAGGGTTTGGGGGGCTTTCTTT,CASSSEDRVWGAFF